These 21 T cell receptor beta chains were all obtained from the same sample, sequenced in a study of blood T cell repertoires in COVID-19. TCRdb keeps only in-frame clones here, not all; method: immunoSEQ multiplex PCR. Of over 60,000 clones detected, just over 85% appear once; the ten largest clones hold around 9.9%. Material for sequencing was peripheral blood. These receptors came from a man aged 65 to 79 with active or convalescent COVID-19.

The chain combines TRBV7-2 with TRBJ2-7; D perhaps matches TRBD1 (5 bases). CDR1 and CDR2 (germline): SGHTA, FQGNSA. Trimming pared 3 bases from V and 2 bases from J, leaving 11 bases between. The CDR3 has 14 amino acids. CDR3 sequence (DNA): TGTGCCAGCAGCTTGGGGCCTGGCACCTACGAGCAGTACTTC. This sequence encodes CASSLGPGTYEQYF.

This sequence joins TRBV12-3 or TRBV12-4 and TRBJ1-2; D is unclear. The CDR3 length is 13 residues. The germline V and J ends were trimmed by 2 bases and 8 bases, with 12 bases remaining between them. The CDR3, as DNA: TGTGCCAGCAGTTTACAGTCAACGGGGGGCTACACCTTC. This translates into CASSLQSTGGYTF.

V and J are TRBV18 and TRBJ1-1, with TRBD1 matching over 11 bases. The V gene's germline CDR1 is KGHSH and CDR2 LQKENI. This CDR3 spans 16 amino acids. Trimming took 3 bases from V and 0 from J; bases not matched to a gene: 3. The CDR3 reads CASSPRTGGMNTEAFF. The DNA for the CDR3 is TGTGCCAGCTCACCGCGGACAGGGGGCATGAACACTGAAGCTTTCTTT.

This clone qualifies as medium-sized. The chain is built from TRBV29-1 and TRBJ1-2; maybe TRBD1 (5 bases). CDR1 SQVTM and CDR2 ANQGSEA come from the germline V gene. The germline V and J ends were trimmed by 5 bases and 5 bases, with 12 bases remaining between them. This CDR3 is built from 12 residues. CDR3 coding DNA: TGCAGCGTTCCAGGGACTTGGTATGGCTACACCTTC. This sequence encodes CSVPGTWYGYTF.

The chain recombines TRBV9 with TRBJ1-6, with D perhaps TRBD1 (6 bases). Germline CDR1 SGDLS, CDR2 YYNGEE. V was clipped by 0 bases and J by 5 bases, with 12 bases between them. CDR3 length equals 16 residues. The DNA for the CDR3 is TGTGCCAGCAGCGTAGACGGACAGATCAATAATTCACCCCTCCACTTT. Translation: CASSVDGQINNSPLHF.

This clone was recorded a few times. V usage is TRBV18 and J usage is TRBJ1-5, with 8 bases matching TRBD1. CDR3 length equals 16 residues. J lost 2 bases, V lost 0 bases, and 3 bases had no gene match. Per the germline V gene, CDR1 is KGHSH and CDR2 is LQKENI. CDR3 in amino acids: CASSPPDRVGNQPQHF. As DNA, the CDR3 is TGTGCCAGCTCACCACCGGACAGGGTTGGCAATCAGCCCCAGCATTTT.

The chain is built from TRBV11-1 and TRBJ2-7; 8 bases fit TRBD2. The germline gives CDR1 SGHAT, CDR2 FQDESV (reference sequence). The CDR3 totals 14 residues. V lost 2 bases and J lost 4; bases outside the gene matches: 4. The CDR3 reads CASSLQAGVYEQYF. CDR3 nucleotides: TGTGCCAGCAGCTTACAAGCGGGGGTATACGAGCAGTACTTC.

This clone was seen a single time. The rearrangement joins TRBV28 to TRBJ1-2; no firm D call. This CDR3 comprises 13 residues. Per germline, CDR1 MDHEN and CDR2 SYDVKM. The V gene lost 1 base and the J gene lost 6 bases, with 9 bases spanning the gap. DNA for the CDR3: TGTGCCAGCAGTTTATTGGCCCTAGATGGCTACACCTTC. The encoded protein is CASSLLALDGYTF.

The chain joins TRBV7-6 to TRBJ2-7; 8 nucleotides agree with TRBD2. J lost 5 bases, V lost 5 bases, and 11 bases had no gene match. The length of the CDR3 is 15 residues. Germline CDR1 and CDR2: SGHVS and FNYEAQ. This CDR3 is CASSAMSGGLNEQYF. For the CDR3, the DNA is TGTGCCAGCAGCGCCATGTCGGGAGGGTTAAACGAGCAGTACTTC.

The V gene is TRBV28, the J gene TRBJ1-2, with D perhaps matching TRBD1 (5 bases). V was cut by 7 bases and J by 12 bases, with 15 bases left in between. Germline lookup yields CDR1 MDHEN and CDR2 SYDVKM. This CDR3 contains 11 residues. The CDR3 spells CASNEWGEHTF. Here the CDR3 DNA reads TGTGCCAGCAATGAGTGGGGGGAACACACCTTC.

V usage is TRBV20-1 and J usage is TRBJ1-5, with D unresolved. The germline V and J ends were trimmed by 3 bases and 4 bases, with 4 bases remaining between them. Germline V lookup: CDR1 DFQATT, CDR2 SNEGSKA (reference sequence). CDR3 size: 11 residues. The CDR3 sequence: CSASQNQPQHF. The CDR3 DNA is TGCAGTGCTAGTCAAAATCAGCCCCAGCATTTT.

The chain employs TRBV28 and TRBJ1-1; 10 bases agree with TRBD1. The germline CDR1 and CDR2 sequences are MDHEN and SYDVKM. The V gene end was trimmed by 5 bases and the J gene end by 11 bases; junction bases not matched to a gene: 14. The length of the CDR3 is 15 residues. CDR3 region: CASSTPGQGPRWAFF. CDR3 DNA: TGTGCCAGCAGTACCCCGGGACAGGGGCCGCGATGGGCTTTCTTT.

The sample holds many counts of this clone. The chain employs TRBV19 and TRBJ2-7; 10 bases are a match to TRBD2. The CDR3 covers 14 residues. CDR1 and CDR2 from the germline V gene are LNHDA and SQIVND (reference sequence). The V and J ends lost 5 bases and 6 bases, in that order; junction bases with no gene match: 7. This chain's CDR3 is CASSPGGLAIEQYF. In nucleotides, the CDR3 is TGTGCCAGTAGTCCCGGGGGACTAGCGATCGAGCAGTACTTC. Variable domain in full (rest from reference TRBV19 and TRBJ2-7): DGGITQSPKYLFRKEGQNVTLSCEQNLNHDAMYWYRQDPGQGLRLIYYSQIVNDFQKGDIAEGYSVSREKKESFPLTVTSAQKNPTAFYLCASSPGGLAIEQYFGPGTRLTVT.

The chain carries TRBV2 and TRBJ2-2; 7 bases are shared with TRBD1. J lost 0 bases, V lost 6 bases, and 1 base had no gene match. The germline V gene has CDR1 SNHLY and CDR2 FYNNEI. CDR3 length: 14 residues. The CDR3 sequence: CASRGQANTGELFF. CDR3 sequence (DNA): TGTGCCAGCAGAGGACAGGCGAACACCGGGGAGCTGTTTTTT. Complete variable domain (other parts from reference TRBV2 and TRBJ2-2): EPEVTQTPSHQVTQMGQEVILRCVPISNHLYFYWYRQILGQKVEFLVSFYNNEISEKSEIFDDQFSVERPDGSNFTLKIRSTKLEDSAMYFCASRGQANTGELFFGEGSRLTVL.

J is TRBJ2-6 and V is TRBV4-2; the D is unclear. Germline V gives CDR1 LGHNA, CDR2 YNFKEQ. Trimming removed 4 bases from V and 0 bases from J, with 16 bases in between. The CDR3 is 18 amino acids. The CDR3 sequence: CASSPLLTAVSGANVLTF. In nucleotides, the CDR3 is TGTGCCAGCAGCCCCTTATTAACGGCGGTCTCTGGGGCCAACGTCCTGACTTTC.

The chain uses TRBV28 and TRBJ1-5, with D unresolved. The ends were cut back, 3 bases at V and 3 bases at J, with 21 bases in the middle. The CDR3 is made up of 18 amino acids. From germline, CDR1 is MDHEN and CDR2 SYDVKM. The DNA of the CDR3 is TGTGCCAGCAGTTTGATTGTAAGTAATACAGTCATCAATCAGCCCCAGCATTTT. Its translation: CASSLIVSNTVINQPQHF.

The genes are TRBV6-5 and TRBJ2-7; maybe TRBD2 (6 bases). The CDR3 totals 13 residues. CDR1 and CDR2 (germline): MNHEY, SVGAGI. The germline V and J ends were trimmed by 8 bases and 5 bases, with 16 bases remaining between them. CDR3 protein: CASARQGGNEQYF. As DNA, the CDR3 is TGTGCCAGCGCTCGGCAGGGCGGGAACGAGCAGTACTTC.

The chain uses TRBV6-2 or TRBV6-3 and TRBJ2-7, with a possible D match to TRBD2 (6 bases). The CDR3 is 17 amino acids. From germline, CDR1 is MNHEY and CDR2 SVGEGT. The V end was cut by 3 bases, the J end by 0 bases, with 18 bases between. The CDR3 region is CASSYSPAGTHSYEQYF. For the CDR3, the DNA is TGTGCCAGCAGTTATTCACCGGCGGGAACCCACTCCTACGAGCAGTACTTC.

This CDR3 reads CASSYQVGTTVYEQYF. For the CDR3, the DNA is TGTGCCAGCAGTTACCAGGTGGGGACTACGGTCTACGAGCAGTACTTC. This chain joins TRBV7-2 and TRBJ2-7; 7 bases agree with TRBD2. The CDR3 sequence is 16 residues long. V gave up 6 bases and J gave up 3 bases; unmatched junction bases: 14. Germline values: CDR1 SGHTA, CDR2 FQGNSA.

The genes are TRBV10-2 and TRBJ1-5, with D uncertain. Germline assignment: CDR1 WSHSY and CDR2 SAAADI. Trimming stripped 10 bases from V and 4 bases from J, with 17 bases between. CDR3 length: 14 residues. The CDR3 nucleotides are TGCGCCACCGCACACGGGTTGGAAAATCAGCCCCAGCATTTT. It codes for CATAHGLENQPQHF.

The chain links TRBV5-4 to TRBJ2-2; 9 bases agree with TRBD2. This CDR3 region has 16 residues. V gave up 3 bases and J gave up 4 bases; unmatched junction bases: 7. Germline assignment: CDR1 SGHNT and CDR2 YYREEE (reference sequence). CDR3 sequence reads: CASSSYKAGGTGELFF. Written as DNA, the CDR3 is TGTGCCAGCAGCTCATATAAAGCGGGGGGCACCGGGGAGCTGTTTTTT.